Following are 9 T cell receptor beta chains from one sample sequenced in a study of T cells in localized non-small cell lung cancer. Repertoires were generated with immunoSEQ multiplex PCR, while TCRdb's copy carries only in-frame clones and drops some. The sample shows 45,000 to 55,000 clones, 86% of them seen only once. The sample here was peripheral blood, taken before any cancer treatment. All receptors come from a male donor aged 60 or over with stage III squamous cell lung carcinoma.

This chain links TRBV11-2 with TRBJ2-6, with 11 bases fitting TRBD1. V was clipped by 5 bases and J by 4 bases; unmatched bases: 10. The germline V gene has CDR1 SGHAT and CDR2 FQNNGV. The CDR3 totals 18 residues. The CDR3 is CASSTSDRGRAGANVLTF. CDR3 sequence (DNA): TGTGCCAGCAGCACGTCGGACAGGGGGCGGGCCGGGGCCAACGTCCTGACTTTC.

The chain employs TRBV2 and TRBJ2-2, with D possibly TRBD1 on 6 matching bases. Germline values: CDR1 SNHLY, CDR2 FYNNEI. The CDR3 consists of 16 residues. V gave up 8 bases and J gave up 1 base, with 17 bases separating them. The CDR3 reads CASPKWPGQNTGELFF. The CDR3 nucleotides are TGTGCCAGCCCTAAATGGCCGGGACAGAACACCGGGGAGCTGTTTTTT.

This clone occurred once. V gene TRBV18 combines with J gene TRBJ1-4, with a tentative D call TRBD1 (5 bases). Germline V CDR1 and CDR2: KGHSH, LQKENI. V lost 0 bases and J lost 3, with 14 bases in between. The CDR3 runs to 17 residues. The CDR3 nucleotides read TGTGCCAGCTCACCACCCCTTATGGGGCTGGCTAATGAAAAACTGTTTTTT. Amino acids: CASSPPLMGLANEKLFF.

J is TRBJ1-2 and V is TRBV7-2; TRBD1 matches at 8 bases. The CDR3 has 13 residues. Trimming removed 5 bases from V and 4 bases from J; junction bases left unmatched: 3. CDR1 and CDR2 from the germline V gene are SGHTA and FQGNSA. The chain's CDR3 is CASSVQGAYGYTF. The CDR3 DNA reads TGTGCCAGCAGCGTCCAGGGGGCCTATGGCTACACCTTC.

This rearrangement joins TRBV15 to TRBJ2-7; D remains unclear. V lost 4 bases to trimming and J lost 0 bases, with 4 bases between them. The germline V gene has CDR1 LNHNV and CDR2 YYDKDF (reference sequence). This CDR3 has 12 residues. DNA of the CDR3: TGTGCCACCAGCACTGACTCCTACGAGCAGTACTTC. This codes for CATSTDSYEQYF. Drawing the rest from reference TRBV15 and TRBJ2-7, the complete variable domain is DAMVIQNPRYQVTQFGKPVTLSCSQTLNHNVMYWYQQKSSQAPKLLFHYYDKDFNNEADTPDNFQSRRPNTSFCFLDIRSPGLGDTAMYLCATSTDSYEQYFGPGTRLTVT.

The chain combines TRBV30 with TRBJ1-2; 10 nucleotides agree with TRBD1. CDR3 length: 15 amino acids. Germline-derived CDR1 and CDR2 are GTSNPN and SVGIG (reference sequence). With 2 bases clipped from V and 7 bases from J, the junction kept 10 bases outside the gene matches. This CDR3 reads CAWSPGQGEVGGYTF. The CDR3 DNA reads TGTGCCTGGAGTCCCGGACAGGGGGAAGTAGGTGGCTACACCTTC.

The chain recombines TRBV5-5 with TRBJ1-3; 9 bases map to TRBD1. V shed 4 bases, J shed 4 bases, and the junction held 9 bases outside the gene matches. Per the germline V gene, CDR1 is SGHKS and CDR2 is YYEKEE (reference sequence). This CDR3 comprises 16 residues. This CDR3 reads CASSGTQGAPGNTIYF. CDR3 nucleotides: TGTGCCAGCAGCGGGACACAGGGGGCACCGGGAAACACCATATATTTT.

V and J are TRBV5-1 and TRBJ2-2; D is unclear. Trimming left V 1 base short and J 3 bases short, with 7 bases between. CDR1 SGHRS and CDR2 YFSETQ come from the germline V gene. The CDR3 loop spans 14 amino acids. CDR3 region: CASSLQGYTGELFF. The CDR3 DNA sequence: TGCGCCAGCAGCTTGCAAGGTTACACCGGGGAGCTGTTTTTT.

This chain uses TRBV9 with TRBJ1-6, with TRBD1 identical over 7 bases. The CDR3 contains 16 residues. Trimming cost V 4 bases and J 5 bases; bases outside gene matches: 9. The germline gives CDR1 SGDLS, CDR2 YYNGEE. In nucleotides, the CDR3 is TGTGCCAGCAGCTATCATCGGACAGGAAATAATTCACCCCTCCACTTT. This gives the protein CASSYHRTGNNSPLHF.